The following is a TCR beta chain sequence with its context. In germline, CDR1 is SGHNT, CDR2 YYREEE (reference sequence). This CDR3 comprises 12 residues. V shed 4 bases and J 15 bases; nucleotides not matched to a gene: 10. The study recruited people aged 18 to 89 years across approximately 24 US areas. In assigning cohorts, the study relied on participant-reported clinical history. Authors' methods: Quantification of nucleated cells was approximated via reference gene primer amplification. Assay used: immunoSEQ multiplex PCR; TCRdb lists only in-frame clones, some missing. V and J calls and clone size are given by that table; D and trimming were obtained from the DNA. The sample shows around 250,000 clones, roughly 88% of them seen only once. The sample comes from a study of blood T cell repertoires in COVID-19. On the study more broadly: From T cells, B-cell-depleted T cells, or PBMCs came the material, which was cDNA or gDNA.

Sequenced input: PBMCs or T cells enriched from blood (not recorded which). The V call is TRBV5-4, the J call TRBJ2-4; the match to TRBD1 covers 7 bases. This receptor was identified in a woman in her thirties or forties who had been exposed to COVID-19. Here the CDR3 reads CASSGDGQVRYF. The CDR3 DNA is TGTGCCAGCAGCGGGGACGGACAGGTGCGGTACTTC. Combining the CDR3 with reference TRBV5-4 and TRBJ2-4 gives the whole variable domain ETGVTQSPTHLIKTRGQQVTLRCSSQSGHNTVSWYQQALGQGPQFIFQYYREEENGRGNFPPRFSGLQFPNYSSELNVNALELDDSALYLCASSGDGQVRYFGAGTRLSVL.